This T cell receptor (beta chain) was recovered during a study of early T cells in non-severe SARS-CoV-2 infection. Ten or more counts support this clonotype. TCRdb re-derived calls from the 5' RACE reads in MiXCR, one entry per CDR3 protein. The data show some 52,000 distinct CDR3 sequences, 8% to 8.5% seen once. Germline V gives CDR1 SGHAT, CDR2 FQNNGV. The V segment lost 5 bases and the J segment 3 bases; nucleotides outside the gene matches: 13. The CDR3 has 16 residues. V usage is TRBV11-2 and J usage is TRBJ2-7, with 7 bases identical to TRBD1. Material: whole blood. The sequence was obtained from an adult who was a healthcare worker with PCR-confirmed SARS-CoV-2 infection or an uninfected control (not recorded which). CDR3 in DNA: TGTGCCAGCAGCCCCGTACTACTCCGGGACAGCTACGAGCAGTACTTC. This encodes CASSPVLLRDSYEQYF.